A single sample gave rise to the 20 T cell receptor beta chains below, sequenced in a study of cytomegalovirus exposure and HLA in healthy donors. PCR was performed using 60 Vbeta and 13 Jbeta primers. Produced via immunoSEQ multiplex PCR; TCRdb's table is partial and in-frame only. Seen here are approximately 160,000 clones, 65% to 70% observed once, and the top ten hold just under 4.5%. The material sequenced was PBMCs. The source of these receptors is a woman younger than 30 in good health and CMV-seropositive.

This chain joins TRBV5-4 and TRBJ2-2; TRBD2 aligns across 12 bases. The CDR3 totals 16 residues. With V trimmed by 4 bases and J by 8 bases, 9 bases remained unmatched. In germline, CDR1 is SGHNT, CDR2 YYREEE (reference sequence). The CDR3 DNA sequence: TGTGCCAGCAGCCCGGGCCTAGCGGGGGGGCCGGGGGAGCTGTTTTTT. This codes for CASSPGLAGGPGELFF.

The chain combines TRBV30 with TRBJ1-3; D remains ambiguous. Germline loops: CDR1 GTSNPN, CDR2 SVGIG (reference sequence). V dropped 4 bases and J dropped 0 bases, with 16 bases sitting between them. This CDR3 is 16 amino acids long. CDR3 residues: CAWIPPYLSSGNTIYF. DNA for the CDR3: TGTGCCTGGATACCGCCCTATCTTAGCTCTGGAAACACCATATATTTT.

This clone has just a few counts. V is TRBV27 and J is TRBJ1-2; 8 positions match TRBD1. This CDR3 has 16 residues. Germline-derived CDR1 and CDR2 are MNHEY and SMNVEV (reference sequence). V lost 7 bases and J lost 2; bases outside the gene matches: 12. The CDR3 reads CASKSQGASRNYGYTF. In DNA form, the CDR3 reads TGTGCCAGCAAAAGTCAGGGGGCGTCTAGAAACTATGGCTACACCTTC.

In this sample, this clone turned up a few times. This chain uses TRBV7-2 with TRBJ1-1, with D possibly matching TRBD1 (5 bases). CDR1 is SGHTA and CDR2 is FQGNSA in the germline V gene. The CDR3 runs to 16 residues. The V end was cut by 5 bases, the J end by 3 bases, with 19 bases between. This CDR3 is CASSDRGRVGDTEAFF. The CDR3 DNA follows: TGTGCCAGCAGCGACAGAGGCAGGGTCGGTGACACTGAAGCTTTCTTT.

The genes are TRBV6-7 and TRBJ1-2; no clear D gene. TRBV6-7 qualifies as an ORF whose function is uncertain. The CDR3 runs to 15 residues. V gave up 7 bases and J gave up 1 base, with 16 bases separating them. The CDR3 nucleotides are TGTGCCAGCATGGTCGGGGAACAATTTAACTATGGCTACACCTTC. Translating gives CASMVGEQFNYGYTF.

This chain connects TRBV18 to TRBJ1-2; 10 bases agree with TRBD1. The CDR3 totals 14 residues. V lost 3 bases to trimming and J lost 4 bases; unmatched junction nucleotides: 2. From germline, CDR1 is KGHSH and CDR2 LQKENI. This CDR3 is CASSPRDRGYGYTF. The CDR3 DNA sequence: TGTGCCAGCTCACCTCGGGACAGGGGCTATGGCTACACCTTC.

The chain joins TRBV7-9 to TRBJ1-1; D is possibly TRBD1 (6 bases). This CDR3 region has 12 residues. The germline gives CDR1 SEHNR, CDR2 FQNEAQ (reference sequence). Trimming shortened V by 2 bases and J by 8 bases, and 9 bases separated the two germline ends. CDR3 sequence reads: CASSLSDREAFF. The CDR3 DNA reads as TGTGCCAGCAGCTTAAGCGACAGGGAAGCTTTCTTT.

V is TRBV4-1 and J is TRBJ1-4; D uncertain. With 1 base removed from V and 5 bases from J, the gap between germline ends came to 14 bases. The CDR3 totals 16 residues. Germline CDR1 is MGHRA and CDR2 is YSYEKL. This chain's CDR3 is CASSQGRMVANEKLFF. The DNA for the CDR3 is TGCGCCAGCAGCCAAGGGAGGATGGTCGCGAATGAAAAACTGTTTTTT.

CDR3 loop: CASSVAGRAEKLFF. As DNA, the CDR3 is TGTGCCAGCAGCGTAGCAGGCAGGGCTGAAAAACTGTTTTTT. The genes are TRBV9 and TRBJ1-4, with a possible D match to TRBD1 (5 bases). CDR1 is SGDLS, CDR2 YYNGEE, per germline. The CDR3 is 14 residues long. Deletions cut 0 bases from V and 7 bases from J, with 10 bases between. Together with reference TRBV9 and TRBJ1-4, the CDR3 gives the full variable domain: DSGVTQTPKHLITATGQRVTLRCSPRSGDLSVYWYQQSLDQGLQFLIQYYNGEERAKGNILERFSAQQFPDLHSELNLSSLELGDSALYFCASSVAGRAEKLFFGSGTQLSVL.

V is TRBV28 and J is TRBJ1-5, with 7 positions matching TRBD1. The CDR3 extends over 14 amino acids. After removal of 5 bases from V and 5 bases from J, the junction contained 6 bases not matched to a gene. Germline assignment: CDR1 MDHEN and CDR2 SYDVKM. CDR3 residues: CASSNRQGYQPQHF. The CDR3 bases are TGTGCCAGCAGTAATCGACAGGGCTATCAGCCCCAGCATTTT.

This sequence joins TRBV19 and TRBJ1-2, with 7 bases aligning to TRBD1. The V segment lost 10 bases and the J segment 4 bases; nucleotides outside the gene matches: 15. The CDR3 extends over 15 amino acids. The V gene's germline CDR1 is LNHDA and CDR2 SQIVND (reference sequence). The CDR3 region has the DNA TGTGCCACCAGTATGAGGAGACAGGGCCTCTATGGCTACACCTTC. It is translated as CATSMRRQGLYGYTF.

As DNA, the CDR3 is TGTGCCAGCAGTTACTATCCAGGGATGGATGGCTACACCTTC. It is translated as CASSYYPGMDGYTF. The rearrangement links TRBV6-5 to TRBJ1-2, with D maybe TRBD1 (5 bases). Trimming removed 1 base at V and 6 bases at J, with 12 bases between. CDR1 is MNHEY and CDR2 is SVGAGI in the germline V gene. CDR3 length: 14 residues.

The chain joins TRBV10-2 to TRBJ2-1; D is unresolved. This CDR3 is built from 13 residues. Germline CDR1 WSHSY, CDR2 SAAADI. Trimming shortened V by 3 bases and J by 10 bases, and 13 bases separated the two germline ends. The CDR3 here is CASSEMRTSEQFF. In nucleotides, the CDR3 is TGCGCCAGCAGTGAAATGCGCACCTCAGAGCAGTTCTTC.

The rearrangement links TRBV9 to TRBJ2-7, with D perhaps TRBD2 (6 bases). V lost 3 bases to trimming and J lost 3 bases, with 13 bases between them. The germline gives CDR1 SGDLS, CDR2 YYNGEE. The CDR3 totals 14 residues. The CDR3 DNA sequence: TGTGCCAGCAGCGGCGGGACTCCCGACTACGAGCAGTACTTC. This gives the protein CASSGGTPDYEQYF.

The chain uses TRBV6-5 and TRBJ1-2, with TRBD1 matching over 9 bases. V shed 3 bases and J 4 bases; nucleotides not matched to a gene: 3. CDR3 length equals 14 residues. Germline loops: CDR1 MNHEY, CDR2 SVGAGI. The CDR3 loop reads CASSYGTGSYGYTF. The CDR3 DNA sequence: TGTGCCAGCAGTTATGGGACAGGGTCCTATGGCTACACCTTC.

The chain combines TRBV28 with TRBJ2-1; maybe TRBD2 (5 bases). The CDR3 runs 14 residues. Germline V gene sequence: CDR1 MDHEN, CDR2 SYDVKM. V was trimmed by 5 bases and J by 7 bases, leaving 15 bases between them. The CDR3 DNA follows: TGTGCCAGCAGTAACGGGAACCGGGTGAATGAGCAGTTCTTC. Translating gives CASSNGNRVNEQFF. The whole variable domain, filled in from reference TRBV28 and TRBJ2-1, reads DVKVTQSSRYLVKRTGEKVFLECVQDMDHENMFWYRQDPGLGLRLIYFSYDVKMKEKGDIPEGYSVSREKKERFSLILESASTNQTSMYLCASSNGNRVNEQFFGPGTRLTVL.

V usage is TRBV10-2 and J usage is TRBJ1-2, with D unclear. V shed 5 bases and J shed 4 bases, with 14 bases lying between them. This CDR3 contains 14 residues. Germline CDR1 is WSHSY and CDR2 is SAAADI. CDR3 in DNA: TGCGCCAGCAGTCTCGGGGTTTTTACCTATGGCTACACCTTC. It translates to CASSLGVFTYGYTF.

The genes are TRBV7-2 and TRBJ2-5; 7 positions agree with TRBD2. The junction had 5 bases not matched to a gene; V was cut back by 5 bases and J by 2 bases. Germline V gene lookup returns CDR1 SGHTA and CDR2 FQGNSA. This CDR3 contains 14 residues. The CDR3: CASSPMGGQETQYF. CDR3 DNA: TGTGCCAGCAGCCCAATGGGGGGGCAAGAGACCCAGTACTTC.

This clone has more than one count but fewer than ten. The V call is TRBV15, the J call TRBJ1-4, with D perhaps matching TRBD1 (5 bases). With 6 bases removed from V and 5 bases from J, the gap between germline ends came to 25 bases. This CDR3 has 18 residues. Germline V gene data show CDR1 as LNHNV and CDR2 as YYDKDF (reference sequence). The CDR3 DNA reads as TGTGCCACCAGGGGAAGGGGCGTAAGTCCTCAGGACAATGAAAAACTGTTTTTT. It translates to CATRGRGVSPQDNEKLFF.

This clone was recorded only once. The chain couples TRBV7-2 to TRBJ2-1, with 7 positions matching TRBD1. The V and J ends lost 5 bases and 0 bases, in that order; junction bases with no gene match: 7. The CDR3 covers 16 residues. Germline V gene data show CDR1 as SGHTA and CDR2 as FQGNSA. CDR3 protein: CASSRDSGSSYNEQFF. The CDR3 region has the DNA TGTGCCAGCAGCCGGGACAGTGGAAGCTCCTACAATGAGCAGTTCTTC.